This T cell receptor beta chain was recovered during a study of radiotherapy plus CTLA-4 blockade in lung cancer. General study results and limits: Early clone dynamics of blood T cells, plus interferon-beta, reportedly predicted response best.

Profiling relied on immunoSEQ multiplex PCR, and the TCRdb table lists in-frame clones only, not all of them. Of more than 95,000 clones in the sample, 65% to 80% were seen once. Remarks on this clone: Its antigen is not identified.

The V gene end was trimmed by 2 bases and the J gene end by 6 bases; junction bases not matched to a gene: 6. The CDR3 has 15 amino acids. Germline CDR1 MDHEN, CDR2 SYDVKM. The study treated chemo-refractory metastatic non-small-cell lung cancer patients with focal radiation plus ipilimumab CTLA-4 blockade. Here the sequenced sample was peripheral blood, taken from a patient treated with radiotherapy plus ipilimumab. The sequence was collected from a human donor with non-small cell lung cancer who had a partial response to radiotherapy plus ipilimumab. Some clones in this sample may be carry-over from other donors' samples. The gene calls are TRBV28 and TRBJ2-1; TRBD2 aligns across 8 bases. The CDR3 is CASSLVGRAVNEQFF. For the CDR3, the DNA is TGTGCCAGCAGTTTAGTCGGGAGGGCTGTCAATGAGCAGTTCTTC. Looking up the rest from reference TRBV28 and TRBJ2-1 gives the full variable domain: DVKVTQSSRYLVKRTGEKVFLECVQDMDHENMFWYRQDPGLGLRLIYFSYDVKMKEKGDIPEGYSVSREKKERFSLILESASTNQTSMYLCASSLVGRAVNEQFFGPGTRLTVL.